The 10 T cell receptor beta chains listed next were all sequenced from one sample in a study of molecular identifiers for immune sequencing clone quantification. MiXCR, applied by TCRdb to the PCR reads, yields one record per CDR3 protein. The sample yields 490,000 or so distinct CDR3 sequences, 25% seen once. Sample: naive CD8+ T cells from blood, with Jurkat cell RNA spiked in. Described subset: FACS-sorted CD8+CD4-CCR7+CD45RA+ naive T cells. The source of these receptors is a human donor in good health. Some libraries in this study had Jurkat cell RNA spiked in.

This clonotype was found many times. J is TRBJ2-7 and V is TRBV29-1; TRBD2 might be the D (5 bases). The CDR3 consists of 15 residues. Trimming left V 6 bases short and J 0 bases short, with 18 bases between. Germline V gene sequence: CDR1 SQVTM, CDR2 ANQGSEA. CDR3 DNA: TGCAGCGTCCTAGGGAGAGGGCAGTTCTCCTACGAGCAGTACTTC. Translating gives CSVLGRGQFSYEQYF.

In its sample, this clonotype was seen many times. The chain couples TRBV7-2 to TRBJ2-5, with no clear D. The V end was cut by 5 bases, the J end by 0 bases, with 10 bases between. Germline lookup yields CDR1 SGHTA and CDR2 FQGNSA. This CDR3 spans 14 amino acids. CDR3: CASSLELYQETQYF. CDR3 sequence (DNA): TGTGCCAGCAGCCTCGAGTTGTACCAAGAGACCCAGTACTTC.

This clonotype was seen a handful of times. This chain uses TRBV6-2 or TRBV6-3 with TRBJ1-5, with D unclear. Germline assignment: CDR1 MNHEY and CDR2 SVGEGT. The CDR3 is 15 amino acids. The ends were cut back, 4 bases at V and 2 bases at J, with 12 bases in the middle. The CDR3, as DNA: TGTGCCAGCAGTTCCTCGTTCCGCGGCAATCAGCCCCAGCATTTT. Protein product: CASSSSFRGNQPQHF.

This clonotype was recorded a few times. J is TRBJ2-5 and V is TRBV27; no clear D gene. With 5 bases removed from V and 9 bases from J, the gap between germline ends came to 13 bases. The CDR3 is 12 amino acids. Germline CDR1 is MNHEY and CDR2 is SMNVEV (reference sequence). CDR3 amino acids: CASSDGLGSQYF. For the CDR3, the DNA is TGTGCCAGCAGTGACGGATTGGGATCCCAGTACTTC.

This clonotype appeared a few times. The CDR3 loop is CASSPGLAGVDTGELFF. CDR3 coding DNA: TGTGCCAGCAGTCCGGGACTAGCGGGAGTGGACACCGGGGAGCTGTTTTTT. The chain uses TRBV12-3 or TRBV12-4 and TRBJ2-2; 14 bases are a match to TRBD2. The V gene end was trimmed by 5 bases and the J gene end by 3 bases; junction bases not matched to a gene: 5. There are 17 residues in the CDR3.

For this clonotype: The conserved closing phenylalanine or tryptophan is absent in this CDR3, likely reflecting a read error. The chain has TRBV20-1 and TRBJ1-1, with 8 positions matching TRBD1. The ends lost 1 base at V and 4 bases at J; junction bases unmatched: 8. Germline V gene lookup returns CDR1 DFQATT and CDR2 SNEGSKA (reference sequence). The CDR3 runs to 15 residues. CDR3 in DNA: TGCAGTGCTAGAGTGGAAGGACAGGGAATCACTGAAGCTTTCTAT. Residues: CSARVEGQGITEAFY.

This chain's CDR3 is CASSQDRDSWNTEAFF. Written as DNA, the CDR3 is TGCGCCAGCAGCCAAGATCGCGACAGTTGGAACACTGAAGCTTTCTTT. This chain uses TRBV4-1 with TRBJ1-1, with a possible D match to TRBD1 (5 bases). Trimming removed 0 bases at V and 1 base at J, with 12 bases between. CDR3 length equals 16 residues. Germline V CDR1 and CDR2: MGHRA, YSYEKL.

Note on this clonotype: Just one base apart from a much larger clone, this may be a read error. V and J are TRBV12-3 or TRBV12-4 and TRBJ2-4; D assignment may be TRBD1 or TRBD2 (5 bases each). The length of the CDR3 is 13 residues. CDR3 DNA sequence: TGTGTCAGCAGTTTTGTAGGGGAGAACATTCAGTACTTC. Its protein is CVSSFVGENIQYF.

The rearrangement links TRBV7-6 to TRBJ2-1; 9 bases align to TRBD2. The CDR3 is 16 amino acids. Germline V gives CDR1 SGHVS, CDR2 FNYEAQ. V dropped 1 base and J dropped 5; count of bases not matched to a gene: 6. The CDR3 sequence is CASSLVGGRAHNEQFF. The CDR3 DNA reads TGTGCCAGCAGCTTAGTTGGCGGGAGGGCCCACAATGAGCAGTTCTTC.

The chain employs TRBV2 and TRBJ2-2; D may be TRBD1 (5 bases). Deletions cut 2 bases from V and 3 bases from J, with 19 bases between. The CDR3 is made up of 18 amino acids. Germline CDR1 is SNHLY and CDR2 is FYNNEI. CDR3 sequence: CASSEPIPGGAHTGELFF. The CDR3 DNA sequence: TGTGCCAGCAGTGAACCCATTCCCGGTGGGGCGCACACCGGGGAGCTGTTTTTT.